This record concerns one TCR beta chain sequence. Antigen: not known. This sample was included in a study of persistence of HIV-infected CD4 T cells. Study in general: CD4+ T cells responding to CMV or HIV-1 Gag were isolated.

The stimulus was lysate of CMV-infected fibroblasts, around 10 ug/mL. Memory cells lacking CD40L and CD69 with high CD45RO were sorted. CDR1 is MNHEY and CDR2 is SVGAGI in the germline V gene. Deletions cut 5 bases from V and 6 bases from J, with 20 bases between. This CDR3 spans 15 amino acids. This was the immunoSEQ version 4 assay in survey mode. The protocol was immunoSEQ multiplex PCR, while the TCRdb copy is restricted to in-frame clones and leaves out a portion. The sample yields 40,000 to 55,000 clones, under 85% seen once. Overall study results and limits: Compared with CD3/CD28-stimulated cells, CMV- and Gag-responding cells showed lower TCRbeta richness.

This clonotype originated in an adult man with HIV who was CMV-seropositive. The sequencing used CD4+ T cells sorted from PBMCs after roughly 18-hour stimulation, collected from a patient who received antiretroviral therapy. The chain recombines TRBV6-5 with TRBJ2-7; D is unclear. In nucleotides, the CDR3 is TGTGCCAGCAGTCCTACCGGGCCCATCTTGGGCGAGCAGTACTTC. Amino acid sequence: CASSPTGPILGEQYF.